Reported below is one T cell receptor beta chain. As yet, its antigen is unknown. Sequencing was performed with immunoSEQ multiplex PCR; in TCRdb, only in-frame clones are kept and a portion is missing. The sample has approximately 41,000 clones; about 96% are singletons. This CDR3 has 16 amino acids. The germline CDR1 and CDR2 sequences are SGHTA and FQGNSA. V shed 3 bases, J shed 4 bases, and the junction held 6 bases outside the gene matches. The data belong to a study of T cell clonotyping in hematopoietic cell transplantation. Regarding the study as a whole: At the given depth, recipient repertoires were over 97% de novo clonotypes. Recipient TCR diversity dropped after transplant; expanded clonotypes rose from day 30 to 180. No sorting was done, leaving CD4 and CD8 contributions mixed.

This receptor was identified in a man between 25 and 39 years old in good health. Some clones in this sample may be carry-over from other donors' samples. The gene calls are TRBV7-2 and TRBJ1-5; 10 nucleotides agree with TRBD1. Sequencing was performed on peripheral blood mononuclear cells. CDR3 sequence: CASSFGQGGPNQPQHF. CDR3 DNA: TGTGCCAGCAGCTTCGGACAGGGGGGCCCAAATCAGCCCCAGCATTTT.